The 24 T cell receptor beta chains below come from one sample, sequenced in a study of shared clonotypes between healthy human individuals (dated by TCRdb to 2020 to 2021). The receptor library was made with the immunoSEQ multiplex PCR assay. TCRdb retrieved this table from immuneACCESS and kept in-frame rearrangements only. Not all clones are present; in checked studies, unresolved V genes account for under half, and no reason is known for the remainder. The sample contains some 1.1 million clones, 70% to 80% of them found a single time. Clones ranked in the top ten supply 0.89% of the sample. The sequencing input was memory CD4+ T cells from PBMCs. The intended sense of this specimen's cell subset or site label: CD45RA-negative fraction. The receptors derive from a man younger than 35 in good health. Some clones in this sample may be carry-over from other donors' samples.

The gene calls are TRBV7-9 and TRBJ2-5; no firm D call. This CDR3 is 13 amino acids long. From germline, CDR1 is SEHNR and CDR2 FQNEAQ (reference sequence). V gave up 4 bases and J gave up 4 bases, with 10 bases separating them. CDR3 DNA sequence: TGTGCCAGCAGCTCGGATCAGCGAGAGACCCAGTACTTC. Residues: CASSSDQRETQYF.

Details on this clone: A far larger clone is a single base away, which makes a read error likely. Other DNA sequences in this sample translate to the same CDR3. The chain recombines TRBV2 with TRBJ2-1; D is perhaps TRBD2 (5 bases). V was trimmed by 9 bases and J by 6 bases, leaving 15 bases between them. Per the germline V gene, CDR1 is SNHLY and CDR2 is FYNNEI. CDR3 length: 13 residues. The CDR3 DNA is TGTGCCAGACTACTAGGTGCGGGCAATGAGCAGTTCTTC. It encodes CARLLGAGNEQFF. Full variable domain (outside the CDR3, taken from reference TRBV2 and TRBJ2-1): EPEVTQTPSHQVTQMGQEVILRCVPISNHLYFYWYRQILGQKVEFLVSFYNNEISEKSEIFDDQFSVERPDGSNFTLKIRSTKLEDSAMYFCARLLGAGNEQFFGPGTRLTVL.

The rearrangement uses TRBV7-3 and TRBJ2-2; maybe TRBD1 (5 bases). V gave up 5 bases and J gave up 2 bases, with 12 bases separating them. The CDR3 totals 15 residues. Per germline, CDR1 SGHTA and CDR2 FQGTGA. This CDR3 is CASSPGPSNTGELFF. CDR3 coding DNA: TGTGCCAGCAGCCCAGGGCCTTCCAACACCGGGGAGCTGTTTTTT.

The CDR3 reads CASSVGFTETQYF. The CDR3 bases are TGTGCCAGCAGCGTAGGTTTCACGGAGACCCAGTACTTC. This chain links TRBV9 with TRBJ2-5; no clear D gene. The CDR3 totals 13 residues. Looked up from germline, CDR1 is SGDLS and CDR2 is YYNGEE. V dropped 0 bases and J dropped 5 bases, with 8 bases sitting between them. The variable domain in full, completed from reference TRBV9 and TRBJ2-5, reads DSGVTQTPKHLITATGQRVTLRCSPRSGDLSVYWYQQSLDQGLQFLIQYYNGEERAKGNILERFSAQQFPDLHSELNLSSLELGDSALYFCASSVGFTETQYFGPGTRLLVL.

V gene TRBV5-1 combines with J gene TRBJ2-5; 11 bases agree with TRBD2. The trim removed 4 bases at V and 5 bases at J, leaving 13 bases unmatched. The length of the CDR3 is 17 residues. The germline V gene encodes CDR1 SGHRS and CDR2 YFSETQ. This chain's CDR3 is CASSPGIAGGLGETQYF. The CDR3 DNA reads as TGCGCCAGCAGCCCTGGGATAGCGGGAGGGCTTGGGGAGACCCAGTACTTC.

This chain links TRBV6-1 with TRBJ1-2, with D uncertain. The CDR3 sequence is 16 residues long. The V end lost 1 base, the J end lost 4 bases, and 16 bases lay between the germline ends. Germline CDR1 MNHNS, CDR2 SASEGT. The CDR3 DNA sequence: TGTGCCAGCAGTGAAGGGAACAGCGAATCCGGCTATGGCTACACCTTC. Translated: CASSEGNSESGYGYTF.

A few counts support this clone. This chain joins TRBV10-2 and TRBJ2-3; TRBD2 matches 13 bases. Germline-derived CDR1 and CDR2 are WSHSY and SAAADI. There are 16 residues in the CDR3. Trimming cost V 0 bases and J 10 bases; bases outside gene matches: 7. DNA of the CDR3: TGCGCCAGCAGTGAGTCCCGGACTAGCGGGGGTGGCGCGCAGTATTTT. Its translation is CASSESRTSGGGAQYF.

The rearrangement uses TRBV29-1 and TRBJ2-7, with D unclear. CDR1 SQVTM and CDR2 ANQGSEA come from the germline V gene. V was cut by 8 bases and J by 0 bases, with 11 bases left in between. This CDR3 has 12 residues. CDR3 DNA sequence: TGCAGCATCGGGTACAACTCCTACGAGCAGTACTTC. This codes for CSIGYNSYEQYF.

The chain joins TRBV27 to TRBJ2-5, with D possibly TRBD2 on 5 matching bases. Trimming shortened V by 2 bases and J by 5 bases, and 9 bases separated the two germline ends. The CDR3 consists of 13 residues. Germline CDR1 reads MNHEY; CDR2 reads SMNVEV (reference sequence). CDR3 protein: CASSLLAWETQYF. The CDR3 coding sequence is TGTGCCAGCAGTTTACTAGCCTGGGAGACCCAGTACTTC.

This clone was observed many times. The CDR3 DNA reads TGTGCCAGCCTTACAGGGGGGTTGGGAGGGCCTGAAGCTTTCTTT. Translation: CASLTGGLGGPEAFF. The chain combines TRBV6-1 with TRBJ1-1; 8 bases map to TRBD1. V lost 8 bases to trimming and J lost 6 bases; unmatched junction nucleotides: 14. Germline V CDR1 and CDR2: MNHNS, SASEGT. This CDR3 is built from 15 residues.

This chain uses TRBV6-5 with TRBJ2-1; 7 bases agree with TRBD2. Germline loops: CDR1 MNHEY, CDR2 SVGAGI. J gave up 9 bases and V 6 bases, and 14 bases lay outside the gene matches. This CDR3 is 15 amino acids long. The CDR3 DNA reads TGTGCCAGCAGCTCCGCTAGCGGAGGGCCGAGTGAGCAGTTCTTC. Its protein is CASSSASGGPSEQFF.

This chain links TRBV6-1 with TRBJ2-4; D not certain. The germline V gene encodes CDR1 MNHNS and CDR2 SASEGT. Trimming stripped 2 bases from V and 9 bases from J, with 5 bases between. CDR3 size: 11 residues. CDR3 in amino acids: CASSERAIQYF. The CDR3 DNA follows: TGTGCCAGCAGTGAAAGGGCCATTCAGTACTTC.

Here the CDR3 reads CASSLGTNSPLHF. Written as DNA, the CDR3 is TGCGCCAGCAGCTTGGGGACTAATTCACCCCTCCACTTT. The genes are TRBV5-1 and TRBJ1-6; D remains ambiguous. The germline V gene has CDR1 SGHRS and CDR2 YFSETQ. The CDR3 has 13 amino acids. V lost 0 bases to trimming and J lost 6 bases, with 4 bases between them.

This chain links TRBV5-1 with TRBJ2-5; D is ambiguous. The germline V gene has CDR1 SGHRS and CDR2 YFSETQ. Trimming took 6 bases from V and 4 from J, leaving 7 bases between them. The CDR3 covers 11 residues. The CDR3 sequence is CASNVGETQYF. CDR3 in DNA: TGCGCCAGCAACGTCGGAGAGACCCAGTACTTC.

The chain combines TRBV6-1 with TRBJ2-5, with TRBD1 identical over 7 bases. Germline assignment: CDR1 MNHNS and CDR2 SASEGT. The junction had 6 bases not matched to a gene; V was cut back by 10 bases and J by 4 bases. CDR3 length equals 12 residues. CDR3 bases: TGTGCCATAGACAGGGTGGGAGAGACCCAGTACTTC. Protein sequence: CAIDRVGETQYF.

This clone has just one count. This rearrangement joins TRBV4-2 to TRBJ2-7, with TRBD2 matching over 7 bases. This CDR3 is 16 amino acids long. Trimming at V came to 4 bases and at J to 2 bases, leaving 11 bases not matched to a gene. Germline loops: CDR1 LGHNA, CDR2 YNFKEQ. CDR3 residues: CASSRLGREETYEQYF. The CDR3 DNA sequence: TGTGCCAGCAGCCGCTTAGGCCGGGAGGAAACCTACGAGCAGTACTTC.

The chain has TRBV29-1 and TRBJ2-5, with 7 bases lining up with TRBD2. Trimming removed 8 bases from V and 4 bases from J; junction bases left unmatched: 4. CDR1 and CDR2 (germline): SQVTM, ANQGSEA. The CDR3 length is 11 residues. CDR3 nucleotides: TGCAGCCTAGCGGAGGGAGAGACCCAGTACTTC. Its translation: CSLAEGETQYF.

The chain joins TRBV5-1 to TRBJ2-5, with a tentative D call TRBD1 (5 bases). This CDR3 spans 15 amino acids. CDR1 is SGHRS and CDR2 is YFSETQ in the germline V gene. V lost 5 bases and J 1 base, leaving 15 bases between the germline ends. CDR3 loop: CASSGVGQGQETQYF. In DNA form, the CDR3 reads TGCGCCAGCAGTGGGGTCGGGCAGGGCCAAGAGACCCAGTACTTC.

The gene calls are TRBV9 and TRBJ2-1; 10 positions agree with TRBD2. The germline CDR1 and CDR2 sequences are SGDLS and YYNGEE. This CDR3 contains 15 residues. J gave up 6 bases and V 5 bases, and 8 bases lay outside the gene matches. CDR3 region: CASSNLAGAGNEQFF. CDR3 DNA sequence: TGTGCCAGCAGTAATCTAGCGGGAGCAGGCAATGAGCAGTTCTTC.

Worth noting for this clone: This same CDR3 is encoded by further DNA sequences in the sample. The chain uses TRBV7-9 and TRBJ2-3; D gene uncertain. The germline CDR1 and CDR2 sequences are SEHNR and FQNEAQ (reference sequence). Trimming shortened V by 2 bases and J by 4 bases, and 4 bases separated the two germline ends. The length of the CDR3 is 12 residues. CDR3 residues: CASSLSSDTQYF. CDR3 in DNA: TGTGCCAGCAGCTTATCGTCAGATACGCAGTATTTT.

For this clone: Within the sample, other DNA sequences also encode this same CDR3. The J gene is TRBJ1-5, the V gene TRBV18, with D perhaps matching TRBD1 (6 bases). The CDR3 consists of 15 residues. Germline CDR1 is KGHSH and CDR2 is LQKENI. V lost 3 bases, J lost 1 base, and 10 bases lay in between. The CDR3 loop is CASSPQGISNQPQHF. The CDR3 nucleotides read TGTGCCAGCTCACCGCAGGGGATAAGCAATCAGCCCCAGCATTTT.

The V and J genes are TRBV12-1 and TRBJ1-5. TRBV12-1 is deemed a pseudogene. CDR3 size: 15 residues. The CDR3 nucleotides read TGTGCCAGCAGTCCCGACAGGGAGGGCCATCAGCCCCAGCATTTT. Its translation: CASSPDREGHQPQHF.

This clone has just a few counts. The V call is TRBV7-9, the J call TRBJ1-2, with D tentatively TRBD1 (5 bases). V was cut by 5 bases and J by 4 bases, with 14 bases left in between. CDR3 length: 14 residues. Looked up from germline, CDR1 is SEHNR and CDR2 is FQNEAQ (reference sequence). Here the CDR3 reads CASSVAGRSYGYTF. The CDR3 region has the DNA TGTGCCAGCAGCGTCGCAGGGCGTTCCTATGGCTACACCTTC.

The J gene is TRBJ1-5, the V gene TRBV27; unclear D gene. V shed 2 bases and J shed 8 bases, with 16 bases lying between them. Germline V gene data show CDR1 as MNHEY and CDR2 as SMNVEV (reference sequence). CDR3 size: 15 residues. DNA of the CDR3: TGTGCCAGCAGTTTAGGGTCTATCGGGCGGGAGCCCCAGCATTTT. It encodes CASSLGSIGREPQHF.